This T cell receptor (beta chain) was captured by sequencing in a study of T cells in Graves' hyperthyroidism and ophthalmopathy. CDR3 length: 14 amino acids. J gave up 4 bases and V 3 bases, and 6 bases lay outside the gene matches. There were TCR beta CDR3 regions amplified from RNA transcripts. The HTBI primer set served for first-round RT-PCR of the TCR CDR3. MiXCR, run by TCRdb on the multiplex PCR reads, gives a single entry per CDR3 protein. This sample yields over 250,000 distinct CDR3 sequences, of which under 30% are seen a single time; about 30% belongs to the top ten. J is TRBJ2-7 and V is TRBV12-3 or TRBV12-4, with 7 nucleotides matching TRBD1. Sequenced input: blood. The origin of this receptor is a man aged 40-49 years with Graves' hyperthyroidism that later progressed to Graves' ophthalmopathy. The CDR3 protein is CASSFPDRVYEQYF. The CDR3 bases are TGTGCCAGCAGTTTCCCCGACAGGGTTTACGAGCAGTACTTC.